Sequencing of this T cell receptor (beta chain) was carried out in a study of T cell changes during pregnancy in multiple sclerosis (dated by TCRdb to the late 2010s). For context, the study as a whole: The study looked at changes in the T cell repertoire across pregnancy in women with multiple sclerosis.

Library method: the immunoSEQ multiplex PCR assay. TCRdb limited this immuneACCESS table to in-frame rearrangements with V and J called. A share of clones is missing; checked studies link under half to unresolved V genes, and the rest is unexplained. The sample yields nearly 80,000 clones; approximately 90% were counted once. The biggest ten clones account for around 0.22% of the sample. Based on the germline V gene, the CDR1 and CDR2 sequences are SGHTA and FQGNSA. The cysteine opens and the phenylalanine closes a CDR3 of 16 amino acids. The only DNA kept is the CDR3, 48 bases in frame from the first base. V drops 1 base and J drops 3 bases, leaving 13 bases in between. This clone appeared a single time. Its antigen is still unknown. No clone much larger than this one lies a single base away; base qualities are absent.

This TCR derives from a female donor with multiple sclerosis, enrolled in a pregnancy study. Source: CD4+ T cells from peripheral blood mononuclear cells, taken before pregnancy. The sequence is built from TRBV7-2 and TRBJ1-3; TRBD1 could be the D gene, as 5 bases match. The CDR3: CASSLEPGQGGNTIYF. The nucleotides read TGTGCCAGCAGCTTAGAGCCCGGCCAGGGTGGAAACACCATATATTTT. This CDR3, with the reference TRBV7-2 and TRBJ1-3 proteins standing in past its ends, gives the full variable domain GAGVSQSPSNKVTEKGKDVELRCDPISGHTALYWYRQSLGQGLEFLIYFQGNSAPDKSGLPSDRFSAERTGGSVSTLTIQRTQQEDSAVYLCASSLEPGQGGNTIYFGEGSWLTVV.